The 27 T cell receptor beta chains in this list originate from one sample, sequenced in a study of B cell selection in AIRE deficiency. The protocol was immunoSEQ multiplex PCR, while the TCRdb copy is restricted to in-frame clones and leaves out a portion. In the table there are around 20,000 clones, about 94% of which are singletons. Regulatory T cells were sorted as CD4+CD25hiCD127low/negative. Sequences were obtained from Tregs sorted from PBMCs. Receptors originate from a human donor with AIRE deficiency.

V and J are TRBV4-3 and TRBJ2-1; 7 bases line up with TRBD2. Germline V gene sequence: CDR1 LGHNA, CDR2 YSLEER. The CDR3 loop spans 14 amino acids. The V gene end was trimmed by 4 bases and the J gene end by 8 bases; junction bases not matched to a gene: 8. The CDR3 reads CASSPWTSPDEQFF. CDR3 nucleotide sequence: TGCGCCAGCAGCCCGTGGACTAGTCCGGATGAGCAGTTCTTC.

This clone was picked up one time. The chain recombines TRBV5-1 with TRBJ1-1, with 8 nucleotides matching TRBD1. The CDR3 runs to 16 residues. In germline, CDR1 is SGHRS, CDR2 YFSETQ. J gave up 1 base and V 0 bases, and 5 bases lay outside the gene matches. CDR3 nucleotide sequence: TGCGCCAGCAGCTTGGGAGGACAGGGTAGGAACACTGAAGCTTTCTTT. Translation: CASSLGGQGRNTEAFF.

This chain connects TRBV10-2 to TRBJ2-1; 7 positions match TRBD2. The germline gives CDR1 WSHSY, CDR2 SAAADI. The CDR3 contains 15 residues. V dropped 0 bases and J dropped 3; count of bases not matched to a gene: 2. The CDR3 DNA follows: TGCGCCAGCAGTGAGTCGGGCGGGAGCTACAATGAGCAGTTCTTC. Translation gives CASSESGGSYNEQFF.

This clone appeared a single time. The chain recombines TRBV4-2 with TRBJ2-2; D is ambiguous. The V and J ends lost 0 bases and 4 bases respectively, with 9 bases between them. This CDR3 contains 15 residues. CDR1 is LGHNA and CDR2 is YNFKEQ in the germline V gene. The CDR3 DNA is TGTGCCAGCAGCCAAGAGGACCGATTCACCGGGGAGCTGTTTTTT. Amino acid sequence: CASSQEDRFTGELFF.

J is TRBJ1-1 and V is TRBV19, with D perhaps TRBD1 (6 bases). Germline V gene lookup returns CDR1 LNHDA and CDR2 SQIVND (reference sequence). V was cut by 10 bases and J by 8 bases, with 20 bases left in between. The CDR3 extends over 13 amino acids. CDR3 sequence reads: CATQGPNGREAFF. CDR3 DNA: TGTGCCACTCAGGGGCCGAACGGCCGCGAAGCTTTCTTT.

The chain is built from TRBV9 and TRBJ2-1; D possibly uses TRBD1 or TRBD2 (5 bases each). The ends were cut back, 3 bases at V and 4 bases at J, with 11 bases in the middle. The CDR3 has 14 residues. Germline CDR1 reads SGDLS; CDR2 reads YYNGEE. The CDR3 sequence is CASSAREMYNEQFF. CDR3 in DNA: TGTGCCAGCAGCGCCAGGGAGATGTACAATGAGCAGTTCTTC.

The chain links TRBV5-1 to TRBJ1-5, with D perhaps TRBD1 (5 bases). V gave up 1 base and J gave up 4 bases, with 12 bases separating them. The CDR3 spans 15 residues. Germline CDR1 is SGHRS and CDR2 is YFSETQ. This chain's CDR3 is CASSLISGGNQPQHF. The CDR3 DNA sequence: TGCGCCAGCAGCTTGATATCGGGGGGAAATCAGCCCCAGCATTTT.

Here the CDR3 DNA reads TGTGCCAGCAGCCCCGGACAGGGGGCGTACTTC. This codes for CASSPGQGAYF. The chain links TRBV6-6 to TRBJ2-7; 11 nucleotides line up with TRBD1. Germline V gene lookup returns CDR1 MNHNY and CDR2 SVGAGI (reference sequence). CDR3 size: 11 residues. Trimming removed 6 bases from V and 12 bases from J; junction bases left unmatched: 4.

The chain uses TRBV7-2 and TRBJ2-7; the match to TRBD2 covers 8 bases. J lost 0 bases, V lost 3 bases, and 13 bases had no gene match. This CDR3 region has 18 residues. Germline V CDR1 and CDR2: SGHTA, FQGNSA. CDR3 in amino acids: CASSLRSTSGLTSYEQYF. The CDR3 DNA reads as TGTGCCAGCAGCTTGCGTTCAACTAGCGGCCTCACCTCCTACGAGCAGTACTTC.

J is TRBJ2-1 and V is TRBV5-4; tentative D call: TRBD2 (5 bases). CDR3 length: 13 amino acids. CDR1 is SGHNT and CDR2 is YYREEE in the germline V gene (reference sequence). V lost 2 bases, J lost 9 bases, and 12 bases lay in between. The CDR3, as DNA: TGTGCCAGCAGCTTCATAGCGAACGGTGAGCAGTTCTTC. As protein: CASSFIANGEQFF. Drawing the rest from reference TRBV5-4 and TRBJ2-1, the complete variable domain is ETGVTQSPTHLIKTRGQQVTLRCSSQSGHNTVSWYQQALGQGPQFIFQYYREEENGRGNFPPRFSGLQFPNYSSELNVNALELDDSALYLCASSFIANGEQFFGPGTRLTVL.

This chain connects TRBV28 to TRBJ2-2, with D maybe TRBD2 (6 bases). CDR1 and CDR2 (germline): MDHEN, SYDVKM. Trimming cost V 5 bases and J 4 bases, with 20 bases left between them. The CDR3 is 17 amino acids. CDR3: CASSLPNLRGGTGELFF. CDR3 sequence (DNA): TGTGCCAGCAGTCTCCCCAATTTAAGGGGAGGCACCGGGGAGCTGTTTTTT.

The genes are TRBV5-4 and TRBJ1-2; tentative D call: TRBD1 (5 bases). V lost 4 bases to trimming and J lost 8 bases, with 18 bases between them. Germline CDR1 is SGHNT and CDR2 is YYREEE (reference sequence). The length of the CDR3 is 14 residues. DNA of the CDR3: TGTGCCAGCAGCGAGGGACTGGGCGCGGTCGGCTACACCTTC. Protein: CASSEGLGAVGYTF.

The chain uses TRBV18 and TRBJ1-1, with TRBD1 as a possible D gene (6 bases). The ends were cut back, 8 bases at V and 5 bases at J, with 24 bases in the middle. The CDR3 consists of 16 residues. Per germline, CDR1 KGHSH and CDR2 LQKENI. The CDR3 DNA is TGTGCCAGCAAGGACAGTGTTTTTGTCCCCCCTACTGAAGCTTTCTTT. It yields the protein CASKDSVFVPPTEAFF.

In this sample, this clone turned up a few times. The rearrangement uses TRBV10-3 and TRBJ1-2, with D hard to call. Germline CDR1 is ENHRY and CDR2 is SYGVKD. V was cut by 0 bases and J by 4 bases, with 6 bases left in between. The CDR3 runs to 13 residues. The CDR3 nucleotides are TGTGCCATCAGTGAGTCGGCTTCCTATGGCTACACCTTC. It specifies CAISESASYGYTF.

V and J are TRBV2 and TRBJ2-7, with TRBD2 matching 7 bases. Germline CDR1 and CDR2: SNHLY and FYNNEI. The CDR3 consists of 14 residues. Trimming at V came to 3 bases and at J to 3 bases, leaving 5 bases not matched to a gene. CDR3 nucleotides: TGTGCCAGCAGTGATTCCGGGAGGCGCTACGAGCAGTACTTC. Amino acids: CASSDSGRRYEQYF.

The chain uses TRBV11-2 and TRBJ2-3; TRBD2 might be the D (5 bases). This CDR3 has 17 amino acids. Germline V gives CDR1 SGHAT, CDR2 FQNNGV. Deletions cut 1 base from V and 2 bases from J, with 16 bases between. The CDR3 DNA follows: TGTGCCAGCAGCTTAGCCCGTAGCGCCTCATTCACAGATACGCAGTATTTT. Its translation: CASSLARSASFTDTQYF.

V is TRBV5-1 and J is TRBJ1-2; unclear D gene. V lost 7 bases, J lost 3 bases, and 10 bases lay in between. Germline CDR1 is SGHRS and CDR2 is YFSETQ. This CDR3 region has 12 residues. CDR3 sequence: CASSRTDYGYTF. Here the CDR3 DNA reads TGCGCCAGCTCGCGGACGGACTATGGCTACACCTTC.

The chain has TRBV6-5 and TRBJ1-6, with D hard to call. The ends were cut back, 5 bases at V and 5 bases at J, with 10 bases in the middle. The CDR3 runs to 14 residues. From germline, CDR1 is MNHEY and CDR2 SVGAGI. The CDR3 reads CASSRGIHNSPLHF. The DNA of the CDR3 is TGTGCCAGCAGTCGGGGAATTCATAATTCACCCCTCCACTTT.

The rearrangement uses TRBV4-3 and TRBJ1-1; D is uncertain. The CDR3 runs 13 residues. CDR1 is LGHNA and CDR2 is YSLEER in the germline V gene. Trimming removed 0 bases at V and 7 bases at J, with 9 bases between. The DNA for the CDR3 is TGCGCCAGCAGCCAAGAGAGAGGGAGTGAAGCTTTCTTT. It yields the protein CASSQERGSEAFF.

The genes are TRBV5-5 and TRBJ2-1; D remains ambiguous. CDR1 SGHKS and CDR2 YYEKEE come from the germline V gene (reference sequence). The length of the CDR3 is 14 residues. Trimming shortened V by 5 bases and J by 0 bases, and 9 bases separated the two germline ends. CDR3 DNA sequence: TGTGCCAGCAGACCTATAGCCTCCTACAATGAGCAGTTCTTC. Translated, it gives CASRPIASYNEQFF.

The chain uses TRBV6-6 and TRBJ2-5; D may be TRBD2 (6 bases). Germline V gives CDR1 MNHNY, CDR2 SVGAGI (reference sequence). The CDR3 has 11 residues. Trimming cost V 5 bases and J 8 bases, with 9 bases left between them. The CDR3 coding sequence is TGTGCCAGCAGTAATAGCGGCACCCAGTACTTC. It yields the protein CASSNSGTQYF.

V usage is TRBV7-8 and J usage is TRBJ1-2, with a weak D call TRBD1 (5 bases). V was cut by 0 bases and J by 9 bases, with 17 bases left in between. The CDR3 spans 15 residues. CDR1 and CDR2 from the germline V gene are SGHVS and FQNEAQ. The CDR3 loop is CASSLALGGDLRYTF. The CDR3 DNA reads TGTGCCAGCAGCTTAGCGCTGGGGGGGGACCTTCGCTACACCTTC.

J is TRBJ2-7 and V is TRBV5-6; no clear D gene. Germline V gives CDR1 SGHDT, CDR2 YYEEEE. The CDR3 is 17 amino acids. Deletions cut 0 bases from V and 1 base from J, with 17 bases between. CDR3 loop: CASSLGTDSFLSYEQYF. CDR3 nucleotides: TGTGCCAGCAGCTTGGGGACGGATTCATTTCTATCCTACGAGCAGTACTTC.

The V call is TRBV5-1, the J call TRBJ2-7; 7 positions agree with TRBD1. The CDR3 has 13 amino acids. Germline V gene lookup returns CDR1 SGHRS and CDR2 YFSETQ. J was trimmed by 5 bases and V by 4 bases; bases with no gene match: 6. CDR3 residues: CASSQDRVHEQYF. DNA of the CDR3: TGCGCCAGCAGCCAAGACAGGGTCCACGAGCAGTACTTC.

The chain uses TRBV19 and TRBJ1-1, with D unclear. The CDR3 loop spans 14 amino acids. Trimming left V 1 base short and J 7 bases short, with 13 bases between. CDR1 is LNHDA and CDR2 is SQIVND in the germline V gene (reference sequence). The CDR3 nucleotides are TGTGCCAGTAGTATAGGGGCCAGATTTGGTGAAGCTTTCTTT. Amino acids: CASSIGARFGEAFF.

The chain is built from TRBV5-1 and TRBJ2-1; 13 positions match TRBD2. This CDR3 is built from 19 residues. V was pared by 2 bases and J by 0 bases, with 8 bases of the junction left unmatched. In germline, CDR1 is SGHRS, CDR2 YFSETQ. The DNA of the CDR3 is TGCGCCAGCAGCTTCCTGGGGACTAGCGGGAAGAGCTCCTACAATGAGCAGTTCTTC. It codes for CASSFLGTSGKSSYNEQFF.

Details on this clone: At one boundary the junction diverges from the germline segment, which might be a read error. The rearrangement uses TRBV28 and TRBJ2-1; D gene ambiguous. This CDR3 has 11 amino acids. Germline V gene lookup returns CDR1 MDHEN and CDR2 SYDVKM. The CDR3 spells CASSYYNEQFF. CDR3 sequence (DNA): TGTGCCAGTAGTTACTACAATGAGCAGTTCTTC.